Listed below are T cell receptor beta chains from one sample, sequenced in a study of blood T cell repertoires in COVID-19. The data were produced by immunoSEQ multiplex PCR, yet TCRdb's version contains in-frame clones alone and is incomplete. The sample consists of roughly 71,000 clones, 75% to 90% of them appearing once. The sequenced sample consisted of peripheral blood. These receptors all come from an older man who had recovered from COVID-19. CDR3s leave out the opening cysteine and the closing phenylalanine or tryptophan. The order of the fields is CDR3 length, V gene, J gene, D gene, CDR3 protein. D genes are given only for firm matches.

8	TRBV20-1	TRBJ1-2	.	SALSYGYT
11	TRBV12-3/TRBV12-4	TRBJ1-3	.	ASSPLRGNTIY
14	TRBV5-6	TRBJ2-7	TRBD1	ASSRKTGAARYEQY
13	TRBV28	TRBJ1-1	TRBD1	ASSYDREDNGEAF
15	TRBV7-9	TRBJ2-2	TRBD2	ASSLVGLAGATGELF
14	TRBV5-1	TRBJ2-7	TRBD1	ASSWTGSLGSYEQY
12	TRBV28	TRBJ2-7	TRBD2	ASSSSGSIIEQY
15	TRBV11-3	TRBJ2-2	TRBD2	ASSLGAGKSRTGELF
13	TRBV7-2	TRBJ1-2	.	ASSLTGTDARGYT
15	TRBV5-8	TRBJ2-1	TRBD1	ASSWDRAVSILSEQF
12	TRBV5-1	TRBJ2-3	TRBD1	ASSWGQSTDTQY
13	TRBV6-2/TRBV6-3	TRBJ2-5	.	ASSYGVYFQETQY
10	TRBV9	TRBJ2-2	TRBD2	ASQRETGELF
13	TRBV25-1	TRBJ2-7	.	ASSDRTANSYEQY
17	TRBV9	TRBJ2-1	TRBD2	ASSVDLAGGQSSYNEQF
12	TRBV15	TRBJ2-1	.	ATESDRKYNEQF
10	TRBV29-1	TRBJ2-1	.	SQMTAYNEQF
13	TRBV5-5	TRBJ2-1	TRBD1	ASSLGGQGRNEQF
13	TRBV5-1	TRBJ1-2	TRBD1	ASRPNDRGNYGYT
11	TRBV27	TRBJ2-7	TRBD1	ASSPGTVYEQY
12	TRBV7-2	TRBJ2-5	.	ASSLRDFQETQY
14	TRBV28	TRBJ1-5	.	ASSLPLGQINQPQH
13	TRBV15	TRBJ2-1	TRBD2	ATRSSGGAWGEQF
12	TRBV10-3	TRBJ1-6	.	AISEGAPNSPLH
13	TRBV7-7	TRBJ2-5	TRBD1	ASSQTGGREETQY
8	TRBV28	TRBJ1-2	.	ASRDRSYT
15	TRBV5-1	TRBJ2-3	TRBD2	ASSPLLAGGPTDTQY
15	TRBV12-5	TRBJ2-1	TRBD2	ASGAPPITGGDNEQF
12	TRBV6-2/TRBV6-3	TRBJ1-2	.	ASSPRGGASGYT
14	TRBV28	TRBJ1-1	.	ASSLLVGGINTEAF
13	TRBV6-2/TRBV6-3	TRBJ2-7	.	ASSGRASDTYEQY
14	TRBV5-4	TRBJ2-7	TRBD1	ASSLATGVGLDEQY
13	TRBV4-2	TRBJ1-4	.	ASSRLQGQDEKLF
13	TRBV5-4	TRBJ2-2	.	ASSGTVGGTGELF
15	TRBV2	TRBJ2-5	.	ASSQGGAGSKQETQY
9	TRBV10-2	TRBJ2-3	.	ATTGLDTQY
12	TRBV19	TRBJ2-2	.	ASSTAGRTGELF
14	TRBV5-1	TRBJ2-2	TRBD2	ASSWEGNTNTGELF
13	TRBV3-1/TRBV3-2	TRBJ2-7	TRBD2	ASSQFLAGSYEQY
12	TRBV9	TRBJ2-5	TRBD1	ASSRGLVTETQY
11	TRBV28	TRBJ1-2	.	ASRPSPGGGYT
13	TRBV6-6	TRBJ2-7	TRBD1	ASSSGQGASYEQY
14	TRBV11-2	TRBJ1-1	TRBD1	ASSLMERPLGQSAF
14	TRBV9	TRBJ1-2	.	ASSVSDSKINYGYT
21	TRBV3-1/TRBV3-2	TRBJ2-2	TRBD1	ASSPGQLGWDRTLRRNTGELF
11	TRBV28	TRBJ2-3	TRBD2	ASSSGSTDTQY
12	TRBV6-2/TRBV6-3	TRBJ2-5	.	ASSYPFAAQTQY
14	TRBV2	TRBJ2-1	TRBD2	AILAGIAGGDNEQF
11	TRBV7-2	TRBJ2-4	TRBD1	ASSLSYDRERY
13	TRBV24-1	TRBJ2-2	TRBD1	ATSPGQDYTGELF
12	TRBV6-5	TRBJ2-1	TRBD2	ASSRTSGYNEQF
12	TRBV7-2	TRBJ2-2	.	ASSKYRVTGELF
15	TRBV19	TRBJ2-2	TRBD2	ASSIVSGLASTGELF
14	TRBV3-1/TRBV3-2	TRBJ2-7	TRBD1	ASSSRGQGRIYEQY